This TCR beta chain was identified during a study of T cells in Graves' hyperthyroidism and ophthalmopathy. On the study more broadly: The initial diagnosis was the point when peripheral blood was collected, ahead of any treatment.

V lost 2 bases, J lost 4 bases, and 8 bases lay in between. The CDR3 totals 14 residues. Germline CDR1 reads MNHEY; CDR2 reads SMNVEV (reference sequence). Study results and caveats: Ophthalmopathy, which appeared later, was predicted by the model a median approximately 6 months before onset. A model built on 13 V-J features separated ophthalmopathy from stable hyperthyroidism.

This clonotype was seen repeatedly, ten times or more. No antigen is known for it. The CDR3 regions of TCR beta were amplified from RNA transcripts. HTBI primers were the set used in a first-round RT-PCR of the TCR CDR3. TCRdb used MiXCR to reprocess the multiplex PCR reads, holding one entry per CDR3 protein. Among some 500,000 distinct CDR3 sequences, around a quarter were seen once, and the ten largest hold about 11%. V and J are TRBV27 and TRBJ1-4; possibly TRBD1 for D (5 bases). The source of this sequence is a woman younger than 45 with Graves' ophthalmopathy. Sequencing was done on a sample of blood. Here the CDR3 reads CASSLAGYNEKLFF. The CDR3 DNA follows: TGTGCCAGCAGTTTAGCAGGGTATAATGAAAAACTGTTTTTT.